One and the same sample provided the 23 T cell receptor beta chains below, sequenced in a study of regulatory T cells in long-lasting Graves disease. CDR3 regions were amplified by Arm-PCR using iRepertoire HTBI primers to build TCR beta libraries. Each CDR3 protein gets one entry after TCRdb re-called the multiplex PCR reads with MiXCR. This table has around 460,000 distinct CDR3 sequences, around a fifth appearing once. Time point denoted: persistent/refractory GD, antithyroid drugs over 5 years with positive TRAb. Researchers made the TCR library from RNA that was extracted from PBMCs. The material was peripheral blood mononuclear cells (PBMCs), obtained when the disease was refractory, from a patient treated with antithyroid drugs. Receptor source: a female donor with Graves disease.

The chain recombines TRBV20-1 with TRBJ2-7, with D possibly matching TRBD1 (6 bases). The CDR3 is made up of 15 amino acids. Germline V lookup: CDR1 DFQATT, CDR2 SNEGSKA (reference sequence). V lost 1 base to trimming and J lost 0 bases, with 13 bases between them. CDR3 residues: CSARAYRDSSYEQYF. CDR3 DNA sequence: TGCAGTGCTAGAGCTTACAGGGATAGCTCCTACGAGCAGTACTTC.

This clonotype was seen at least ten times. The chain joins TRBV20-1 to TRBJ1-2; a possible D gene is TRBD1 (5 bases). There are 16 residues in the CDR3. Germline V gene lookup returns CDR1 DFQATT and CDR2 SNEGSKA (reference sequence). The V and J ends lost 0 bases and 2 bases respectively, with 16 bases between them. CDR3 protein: CSARDSKGIENYGYTF. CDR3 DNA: TGCAGTGCTAGAGATTCCAAGGGGATCGAAAACTATGGCTACACCTTC.

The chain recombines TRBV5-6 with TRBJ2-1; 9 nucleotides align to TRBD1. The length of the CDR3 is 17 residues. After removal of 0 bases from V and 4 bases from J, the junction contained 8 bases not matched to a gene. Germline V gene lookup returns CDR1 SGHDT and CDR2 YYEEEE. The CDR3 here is CASSLAGNDRGYNEQFF. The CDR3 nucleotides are TGTGCCAGCAGCTTGGCCGGTAACGACAGGGGGTACAATGAGCAGTTCTTC.

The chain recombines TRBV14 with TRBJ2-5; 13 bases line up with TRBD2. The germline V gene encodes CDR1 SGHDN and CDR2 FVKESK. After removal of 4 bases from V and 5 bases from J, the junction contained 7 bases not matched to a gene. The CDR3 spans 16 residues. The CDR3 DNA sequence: TGTGCCAGCAGCCCACCGGGACTAGCGGGAACTGAGACCCAGTACTTC. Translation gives CASSPPGLAGTETQYF.

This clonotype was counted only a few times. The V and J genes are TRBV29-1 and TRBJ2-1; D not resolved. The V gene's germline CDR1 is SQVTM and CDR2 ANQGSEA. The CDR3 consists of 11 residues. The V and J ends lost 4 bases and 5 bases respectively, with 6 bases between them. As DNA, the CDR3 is TGCAGCGTTGTCAAGGACAATGAGCAGTTCTTC. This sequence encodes CSVVKDNEQFF.

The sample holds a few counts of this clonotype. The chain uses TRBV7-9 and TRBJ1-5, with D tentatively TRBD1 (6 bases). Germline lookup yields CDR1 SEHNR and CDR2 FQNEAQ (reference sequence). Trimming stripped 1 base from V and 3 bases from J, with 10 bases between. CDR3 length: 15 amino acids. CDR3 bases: TGTGCCAGCAGCTTAGGGGGGGCATTCAATCAGCCCCAGCATTTT. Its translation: CASSLGGAFNQPQHF. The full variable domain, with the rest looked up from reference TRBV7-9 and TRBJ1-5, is DTGVSQNPRHKITKRGQNVTFRCDPISEHNRLYWYRQTLGQGPEFLTYFQNEAQLEKSRLLSDRFSAERPKGSFSTLEIQRTEQGDSAMYLCASSLGGAFNQPQHFGDGTRLSIL.

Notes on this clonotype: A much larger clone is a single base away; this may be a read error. The CDR3 bases are TGTGCCAGCAGCTCCTGGGGCGGGGACTACGAGCAGTACTTC. Its translation is CASSSWGGDYEQYF. V and J are TRBV2 and TRBJ2-7; D is perhaps TRBD2 (6 bases). The CDR3 loop spans 14 amino acids. V was cut by 6 bases and J by 3 bases, with 15 bases left in between. Germline CDR1 and CDR2: SNHLY and FYNNEI.

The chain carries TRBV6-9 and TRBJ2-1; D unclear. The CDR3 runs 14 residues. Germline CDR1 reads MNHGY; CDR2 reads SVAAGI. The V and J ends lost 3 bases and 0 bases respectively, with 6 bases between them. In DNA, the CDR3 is TGTGCCAGCAGTTACGATGCCTCCTACAATGAGCAGTTCTTC. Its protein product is CASSYDASYNEQFF.

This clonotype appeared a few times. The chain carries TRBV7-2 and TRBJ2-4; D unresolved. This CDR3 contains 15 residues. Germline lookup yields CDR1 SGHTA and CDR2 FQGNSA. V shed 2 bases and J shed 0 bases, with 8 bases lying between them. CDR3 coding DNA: TGTGCCAGCAGCTTAAGTAATTTAGCCAAAAACATTCAGTACTTC. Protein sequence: CASSLSNLAKNIQYF.

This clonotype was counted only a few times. CDR3 bases: TGTGCCTGGAGTTGGTCGGGGGTGAACACTGAAGCTTTCTTT. Protein product: CAWSWSGVNTEAFF. The V and J genes are TRBV30 and TRBJ1-1; TRBD1 might be the D (5 bases). This CDR3 region has 14 residues. CDR1 is GTSNPN, CDR2 SVGIG, per germline (reference sequence). V lost 2 bases and J lost 0, with 10 bases in between.

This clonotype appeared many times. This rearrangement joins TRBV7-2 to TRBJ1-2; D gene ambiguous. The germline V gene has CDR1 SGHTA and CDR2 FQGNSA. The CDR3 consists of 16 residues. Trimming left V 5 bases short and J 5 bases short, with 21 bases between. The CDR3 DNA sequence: TGTGCCAGCAGCCCCCTAACCAGTTTGGGAAGTTATGGCTACACCTTC. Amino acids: CASSPLTSLGSYGYTF.

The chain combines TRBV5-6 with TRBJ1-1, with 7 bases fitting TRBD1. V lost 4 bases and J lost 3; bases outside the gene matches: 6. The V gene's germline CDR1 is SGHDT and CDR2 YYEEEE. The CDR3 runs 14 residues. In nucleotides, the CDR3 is TGTGCCAGCAGCATTCGTCAGGGGGACACTGAAGCTTTCTTT. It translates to CASSIRQGDTEAFF.

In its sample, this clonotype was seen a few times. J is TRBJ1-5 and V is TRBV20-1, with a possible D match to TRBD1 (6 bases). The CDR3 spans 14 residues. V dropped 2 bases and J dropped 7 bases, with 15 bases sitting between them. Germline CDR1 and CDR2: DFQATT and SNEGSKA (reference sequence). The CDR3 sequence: CSARPYRAGQPQHF. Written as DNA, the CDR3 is TGCAGTGCTAGACCCTACAGGGCCGGGCAGCCCCAGCATTTT.

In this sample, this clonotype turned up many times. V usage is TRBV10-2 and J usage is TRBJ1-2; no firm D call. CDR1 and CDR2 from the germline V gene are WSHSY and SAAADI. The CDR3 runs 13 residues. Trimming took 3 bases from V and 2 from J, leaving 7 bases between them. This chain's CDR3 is CASSEGRNYGYTF. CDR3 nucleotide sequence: TGCGCCAGCAGTGAAGGCAGGAACTATGGCTACACCTTC.

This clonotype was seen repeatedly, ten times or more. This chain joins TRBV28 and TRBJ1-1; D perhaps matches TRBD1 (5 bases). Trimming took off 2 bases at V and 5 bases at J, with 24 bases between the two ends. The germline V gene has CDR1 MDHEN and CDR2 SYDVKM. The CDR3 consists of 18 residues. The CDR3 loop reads CASSLSGGQGGRMTEAFF. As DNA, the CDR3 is TGTGCCAGCAGTTTAAGCGGAGGGCAGGGAGGAAGGATGACTGAAGCTTTCTTT.

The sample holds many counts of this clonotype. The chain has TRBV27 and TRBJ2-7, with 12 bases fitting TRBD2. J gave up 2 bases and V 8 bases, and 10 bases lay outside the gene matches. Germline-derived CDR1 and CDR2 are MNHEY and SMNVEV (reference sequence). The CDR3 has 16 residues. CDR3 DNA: TGTGCCAGCGGACCTCAGACTAGCGGGGGAACCTACGAGCAGTACTTC. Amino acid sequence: CASGPQTSGGTYEQYF.

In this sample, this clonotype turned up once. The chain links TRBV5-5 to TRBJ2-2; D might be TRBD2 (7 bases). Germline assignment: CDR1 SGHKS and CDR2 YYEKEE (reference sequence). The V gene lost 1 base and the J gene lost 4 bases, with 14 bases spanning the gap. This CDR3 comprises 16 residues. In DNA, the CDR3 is TGTGCCAGCAGCTTGTCTTCGGGGGGCGGCACCGGGGAGCTGTTTTTT. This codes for CASSLSSGGGTGELFF.

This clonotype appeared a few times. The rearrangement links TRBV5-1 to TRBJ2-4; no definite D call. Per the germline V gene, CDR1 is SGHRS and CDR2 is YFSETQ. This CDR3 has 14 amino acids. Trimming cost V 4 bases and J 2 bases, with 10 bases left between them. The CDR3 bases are TGCGCCAGCAGCCGCCTTGAAACCAAAAACATTCAGTACTTC. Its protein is CASSRLETKNIQYF.

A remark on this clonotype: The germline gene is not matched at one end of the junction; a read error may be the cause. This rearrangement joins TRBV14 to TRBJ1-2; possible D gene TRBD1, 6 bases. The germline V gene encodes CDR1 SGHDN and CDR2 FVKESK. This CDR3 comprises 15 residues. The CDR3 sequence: CANSPFTGQSFGYTF. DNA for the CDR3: TGTGCCAACAGCCCGTTCACAGGACAGTCATTCGGCTACACCTTC.

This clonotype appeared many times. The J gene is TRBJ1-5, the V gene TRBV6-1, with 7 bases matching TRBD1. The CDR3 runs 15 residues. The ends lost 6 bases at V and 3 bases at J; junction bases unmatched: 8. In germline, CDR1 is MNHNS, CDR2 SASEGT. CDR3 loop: CASSGGDRVNQPQHF. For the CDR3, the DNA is TGTGCCAGCAGCGGCGGAGACAGGGTCAATCAGCCCCAGCATTTT.

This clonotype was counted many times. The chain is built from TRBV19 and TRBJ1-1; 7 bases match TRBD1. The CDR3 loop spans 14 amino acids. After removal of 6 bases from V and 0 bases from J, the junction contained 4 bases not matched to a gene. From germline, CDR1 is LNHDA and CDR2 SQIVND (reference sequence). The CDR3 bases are TGTGCCAGTAGGAGGGGACAGTTGAACACTGAAGCTTTCTTT. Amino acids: CASRRGQLNTEAFF.

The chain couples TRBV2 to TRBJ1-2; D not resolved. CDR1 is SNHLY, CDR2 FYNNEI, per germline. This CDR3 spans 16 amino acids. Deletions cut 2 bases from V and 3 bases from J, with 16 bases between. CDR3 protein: CASSERAFKKDYGYTF. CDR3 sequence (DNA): TGTGCCAGCAGTGAACGGGCGTTTAAGAAAGACTATGGCTACACCTTC.

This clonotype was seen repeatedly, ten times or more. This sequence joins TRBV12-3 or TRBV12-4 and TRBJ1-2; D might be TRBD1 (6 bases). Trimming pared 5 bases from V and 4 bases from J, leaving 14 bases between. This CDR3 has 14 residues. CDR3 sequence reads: CASSQTDRPYGYTF. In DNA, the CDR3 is TGTGCCAGCAGTCAAACCGACAGGCCCTATGGCTACACCTTC.